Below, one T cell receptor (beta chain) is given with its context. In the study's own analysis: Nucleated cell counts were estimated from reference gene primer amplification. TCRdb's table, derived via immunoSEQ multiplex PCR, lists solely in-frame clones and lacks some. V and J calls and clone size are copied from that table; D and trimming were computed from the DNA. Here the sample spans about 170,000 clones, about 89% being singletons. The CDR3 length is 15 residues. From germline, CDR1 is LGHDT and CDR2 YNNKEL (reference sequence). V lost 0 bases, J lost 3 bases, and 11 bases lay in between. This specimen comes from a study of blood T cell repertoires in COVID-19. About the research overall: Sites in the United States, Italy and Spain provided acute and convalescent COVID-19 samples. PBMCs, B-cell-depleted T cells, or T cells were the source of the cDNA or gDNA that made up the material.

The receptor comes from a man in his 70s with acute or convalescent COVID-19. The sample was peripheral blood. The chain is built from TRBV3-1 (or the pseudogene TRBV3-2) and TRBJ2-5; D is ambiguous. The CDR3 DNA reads TGTGCCAGCAGCCAAGATCGAGGCTGGGAAGAGACCCAGTACTTC. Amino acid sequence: CASSQDRGWEETQYF.